This TCR beta chain was obtained from a study of blood T cell repertoires in COVID-19. Study overall: There were acute and convalescent COVID-19 samples, and they came from the United States, Italy and Spain. The analysed material was cDNA or gDNA that came from T cells, B-cell-depleted T cells, or PBMCs.

CDR3 length: 18 residues. Per the original data handling: Estimates of nucleated cell counts were drawn from the amplification of reference gene primers. Profiling relied on immunoSEQ multiplex PCR, and the TCRdb table lists in-frame clones only, not all of them. That table supplies the V and J calls and clone size; D and trimming were determined from the DNA. The sample has around 38,000 clones, about 89% seen once. The J gene is TRBJ2-3, the V gene TRBV1; the table gives TRBD2 as D, unverified against the DNA. TRBV1 is noted as a pseudogene. What was sequenced was peripheral blood. The clonotype comes from a human donor in a cohort sampled during active COVID-19. The CDR3 DNA reads as TGCACCAGCAGCCAAGATTGGAGTGGAGGGGAACGCACAGATACGCAGTATTTT. Its translation is CTSSQDWSGGERTDTQYF.